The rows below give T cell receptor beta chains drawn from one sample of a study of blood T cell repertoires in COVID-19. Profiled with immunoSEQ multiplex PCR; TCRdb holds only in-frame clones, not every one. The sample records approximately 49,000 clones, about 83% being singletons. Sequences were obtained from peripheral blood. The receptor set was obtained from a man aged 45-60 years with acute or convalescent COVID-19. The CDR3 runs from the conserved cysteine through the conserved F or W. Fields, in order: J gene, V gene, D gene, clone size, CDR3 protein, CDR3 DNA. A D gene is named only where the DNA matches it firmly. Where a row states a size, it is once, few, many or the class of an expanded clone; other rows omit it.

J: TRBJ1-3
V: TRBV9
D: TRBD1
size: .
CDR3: CASSASGGGPGNTIYF
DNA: TGTGCCAGCAGCGCATCAGGGGGCGGCCCTGGAAACACCATATATTTT

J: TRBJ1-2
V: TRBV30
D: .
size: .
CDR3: CAWSVRGGGYTF
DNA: TGTGCCTGGAGTGTAAGGGGAGGGGGCTACACCTTC

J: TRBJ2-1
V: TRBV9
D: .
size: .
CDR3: CASSVGLPRRTEVNEQFF
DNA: TGTGCCAGCAGCGTAGGACTTCCCCGGAGGACAGAAGTCAATGAGCAGTTCTTC

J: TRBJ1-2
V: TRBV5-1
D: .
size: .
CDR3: CASSLEGEVGYGYTF
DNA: TGCGCCAGCAGCTTGGAAGGGGAGGTTGGTTATGGCTACACCTTC

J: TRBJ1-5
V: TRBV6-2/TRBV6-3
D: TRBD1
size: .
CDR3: CASSYSYRDRGHPSNQPQHF
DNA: TGTGCCAGCAGTTACTCGTACCGGGACAGGGGGCATCCTAGCAATCAGCCCCAGCATTTT

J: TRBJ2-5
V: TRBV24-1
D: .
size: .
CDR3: CATSSRGRWETQYF
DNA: TGTGCCACCAGCAGTCGCGGTCGTTGGGAGACCCAGTACTTC

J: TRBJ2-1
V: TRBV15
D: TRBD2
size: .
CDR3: CATSRDHAGDNEQFF
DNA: TGTGCCACCAGCAGAGATCATGCGGGGGACAATGAGCAGTTCTTC

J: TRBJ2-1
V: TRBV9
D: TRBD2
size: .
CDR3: CASSSGTSDEFF
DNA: TGTGCCAGCAGCTCAGGGACTAGCGATGAGTTCTTC

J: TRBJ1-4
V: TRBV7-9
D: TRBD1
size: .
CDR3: CASSLRGGQDAEKLFF
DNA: TGTGCCAGCAGCTTGAGAGGGGGACAGGACGCTGAAAAACTGTTTTTT

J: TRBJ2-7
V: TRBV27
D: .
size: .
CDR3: CASGRGVYEQYF
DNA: TGTGCCAGCGGGAGGGGGGTATACGAGCAGTACTTC

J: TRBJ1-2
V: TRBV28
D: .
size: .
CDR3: CASRKAGFDGYTF
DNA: TGTGCCAGCAGAAAAGCAGGGTTTGATGGCTACACCTTC

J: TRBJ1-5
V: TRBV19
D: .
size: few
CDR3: CASSGGWGNQPQHF
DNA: TGTGCCAGTAGTGGAGGCTGGGGCAATCAGCCCCAGCATTTT

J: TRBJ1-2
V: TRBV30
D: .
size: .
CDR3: CASHLQGNYGYTF
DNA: TGTGCCTCCCACCTCCAGGGAAACTATGGCTACACCTTC

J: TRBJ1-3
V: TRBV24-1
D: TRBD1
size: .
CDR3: CATSGDSPGNTIYF
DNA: TGTGCCACCAGTGGGGACAGCCCTGGAAACACCATATATTTT

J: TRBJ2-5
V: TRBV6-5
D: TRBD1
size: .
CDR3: CASSYPGQQQETQYF
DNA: TGTGCCAGCAGTTACCCGGGACAGCAACAAGAGACCCAGTACTTC

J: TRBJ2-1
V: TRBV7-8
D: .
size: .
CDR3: CASSREAVNEQFF
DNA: TGTGCCAGCAGCCGAGAGGCGGTAAATGAGCAGTTCTTC

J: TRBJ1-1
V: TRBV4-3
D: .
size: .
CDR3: CASSQRAGANTEAFF
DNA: TGCGCCAGCAGCCAACGTGCGGGAGCGAACACTGAAGCTTTCTTT

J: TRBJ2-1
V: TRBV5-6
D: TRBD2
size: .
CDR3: CASSLGVGSGRSNEQFF
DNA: TGTGCCAGCAGCTTGGGAGTGGGTAGCGGGAGATCAAATGAGCAGTTCTTC

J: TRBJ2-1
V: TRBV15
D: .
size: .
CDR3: CATSTGGGGWSYNEQFF
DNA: TGTGCCACCAGCACGGGAGGAGGGGGTTGGTCCTACAATGAGCAGTTCTTC

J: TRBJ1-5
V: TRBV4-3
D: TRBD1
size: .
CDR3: CASSQATGGNQPQHF
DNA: TGCGCCAGCAGCCAGGCGACAGGGGGCAACCAGCCCCAGCATTTT

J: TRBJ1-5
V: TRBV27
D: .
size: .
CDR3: CASSTRARGNNQPQHF
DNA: TGTGCCAGCAGTACGCGGGCCCGAGGGAACAATCAGCCCCAGCATTTT

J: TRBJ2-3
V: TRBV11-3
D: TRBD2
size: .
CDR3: CASSLGIGLAGVESDTQYF
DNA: TGTGCCAGCAGCCTTGGGATTGGACTAGCGGGAGTTGAATCAGATACGCAGTATTTT

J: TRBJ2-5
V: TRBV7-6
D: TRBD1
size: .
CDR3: CASSLAPGQGPQQYF
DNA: TGTGCCAGCAGCTTAGCACCCGGACAGGGCCCACAACAGTACTTC

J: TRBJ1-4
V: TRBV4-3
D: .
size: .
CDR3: CASSQGGGPAEKLFF
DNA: TGCGCCAGCAGCCAGGGCGGGGGACCGGCCGAAAAACTGTTTTTT

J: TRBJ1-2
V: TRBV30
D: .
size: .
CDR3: CAWSVSRDLLDGYTF
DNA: TGTGCCTGGAGTGTCTCCAGGGATTTACTTGATGGCTACACCTTC